Listed below are T cell receptor beta chains from one sample, sequenced in a study of shared clonotypes between healthy human individuals. Profiled with immunoSEQ multiplex PCR; TCRdb holds only in-frame clones, not every one. Among 2 million to 3 million clones listed, around nine tenths were seen once. The sequencing input was naive CD4+ T cells sorted from blood. Every receptor here comes from a man younger than 35 in good health. The CDR3 runs from the conserved cysteine through the conserved F or W. The order of the fields is J gene, clone size, D gene, V gene, CDR3 protein, CDR3 DNA. A D gene is named only where the DNA matches it firmly. The size field is filled for only some rows; it gives once, few, many or a size class.

j_call: TRBJ2-6; clone_size: NA; d_call: NA; v_call: TRBV9; cdr3_aa: CASSVASGSGANVLTF; cdr3_nt: TGTGCCAGCAGCGTAGCGTCGGGTTCTGGGGCCAACGTCCTGACTTTC
j_call: TRBJ2-5; clone_size: NA; d_call: NA; v_call: TRBV7-2; cdr3_aa: CASSLLGTPPQETQYF; cdr3_nt: TGTGCCAGCAGCTTGCTCGGGACCCCTCCACAAGAGACCCAGTACTTC
j_call: TRBJ2-3; clone_size: once; d_call: NA; v_call: TRBV7-7; cdr3_aa: CASSLGGLSTDTQYF; cdr3_nt: TGTGCTAGCAGCTTAGGGGGGCTGAGCACAGATACGCAGTATTTT
j_call: TRBJ1-1; clone_size: NA; d_call: TRBD1; v_call: TRBV6-6; cdr3_aa: CASSLDRGRTEAFF; cdr3_nt: TGTGCCAGCAGTTTGGACAGGGGGCGGACTGAAGCTTTCTTT
j_call: TRBJ1-6; clone_size: NA; d_call: NA; v_call: TRBV6-5; cdr3_aa: CAISEGNSPLHF; cdr3_nt: TGTGCCATCAGCGAGGGGAATTCACCCCTCCACTTT
j_call: TRBJ1-2; clone_size: once; d_call: TRBD1; v_call: TRBV2; cdr3_aa: CASARDRGNYGYTF; cdr3_nt: TGTGCCAGCGCGAGAGACAGGGGTAACTATGGCTACACCTTC
j_call: TRBJ2-2; clone_size: NA; d_call: NA; v_call: TRBV10-3; cdr3_aa: CAISGREEGELFF; cdr3_nt: TGTGCCATCAGTGGGCGGGAAGAAGGGGAGCTGTTTTTT
j_call: TRBJ2-7; clone_size: NA; d_call: NA; v_call: TRBV19; cdr3_aa: CASSITTDSPTEQYF; cdr3_nt: TGTGCCAGTAGTATCACCACCGACAGTCCAACCGAGCAGTACTTC
j_call: TRBJ2-3; clone_size: once; d_call: TRBD1; v_call: TRBV2; cdr3_aa: CASSSVGGQGTDTQYF; cdr3_nt: TGTGCCAGCAGTTCGGTGGGGGGACAGGGCACAGATACGCAGTATTTT
j_call: TRBJ2-1; clone_size: NA; d_call: NA; v_call: TRBV7-8; cdr3_aa: CASSLVVSNEQFF; cdr3_nt: TGTGCCAGCAGCTTAGTCGTAAGCAATGAGCAGTTCTTC
j_call: TRBJ2-7; clone_size: NA; d_call: TRBD2; v_call: TRBV4-1; cdr3_aa: CASSQDLAGGPRSYEQYF; cdr3_nt: TGCGCCAGCAGCCAAGATCTAGCGGGAGGTCCTCGCTCCTACGAGCAGTACTTC
j_call: TRBJ2-3; clone_size: NA; d_call: TRBD1; v_call: TRBV4-1; cdr3_aa: CASSLTGGSTDTQYF; cdr3_nt: TGCGCCAGCAGCCTGACAGGGGGGAGCACAGATACGCAGTATTTT
j_call: TRBJ2-7; clone_size: NA; d_call: NA; v_call: TRBV7-2; cdr3_aa: CASSLAGTSYEQYF; cdr3_nt: TGTGCCAGCAGCTTAGCTGGGACATCTTACGAGCAGTACTTC
j_call: TRBJ2-7; clone_size: NA; d_call: NA; v_call: TRBV18; cdr3_aa: CASSLAGYEQYF; cdr3_nt: TGTGCCAGCTCACTCGCGGGATACGAGCAGTACTTC
j_call: TRBJ2-3; clone_size: NA; d_call: TRBD2; v_call: TRBV10-1; cdr3_aa: CASSAPGLAGGSTDTQCF; cdr3_nt: TGCGCCAGCAGTGCCCCGGGACTAGCGGGAGGTTCGACAGATACGCAGTGTTTT
j_call: TRBJ2-3; clone_size: NA; d_call: TRBD2; v_call: TRBV7-2; cdr3_aa: CASSLQPTSGSDTQYF; cdr3_nt: TGTGCCAGCAGCTTACAACCGACTAGCGGGAGTGATACGCAGTATTTT
j_call: TRBJ2-3; clone_size: NA; d_call: NA; v_call: TRBV6-5; cdr3_aa: CASSYSRGSTDTQYF; cdr3_nt: TGTGCCAGCAGTTACTCGCGGGGTAGTACAGATACGCAGTATTTT
j_call: TRBJ2-1; clone_size: NA; d_call: TRBD1; v_call: TRBV10-1; cdr3_aa: CASRRDSSRGIAYNEQFF; cdr3_nt: TGCGCCAGCCGTAGGGACAGCTCAAGGGGCATCGCCTACAATGAGCAGTTCTTC
j_call: TRBJ1-6; clone_size: few; d_call: NA; v_call: TRBV7-9; cdr3_aa: CASSLGYERSPLHF; cdr3_nt: TGTGCCAGCAGCTTAGGGTACGAGCGATCACCCCTCCACTTT
j_call: TRBJ2-7; clone_size: NA; d_call: NA; v_call: TRBV5-1; cdr3_aa: CASSLAWYDNQGHSYEQYF; cdr3_nt: TGCGCCAGCAGCTTGGCCTGGTATGATAACCAGGGCCATTCCTACGAGCAGTACTTC
j_call: TRBJ2-2; clone_size: NA; d_call: TRBD2; v_call: TRBV9; cdr3_aa: CASSTSANTGELFF; cdr3_nt: TGTGCCAGTAGTACTAGCGCGAACACCGGGGAGCTGTTTTTT
j_call: TRBJ2-5; clone_size: NA; d_call: NA; v_call: TRBV19; cdr3_aa: CASSSSPRAQYF; cdr3_nt: TGTGCCAGTAGTAGTTCCCCTCGTGCCCAGTACTTC
j_call: TRBJ1-5; clone_size: few; d_call: NA; v_call: TRBV29-1; cdr3_aa: CSVGEGGGRNQPQHF; cdr3_nt: TGCAGCGTTGGCGAGGGAGGAGGGCGCAATCAGCCCCAGCATTTT
j_call: TRBJ1-1; clone_size: once; d_call: NA; v_call: TRBV4-2; cdr3_aa: CASSPPTVNTEAFF; cdr3_nt: TGTGCCAGCAGCCCCCCGACGGTGAACACTGAAGCTTTCTTT
j_call: TRBJ1-4; clone_size: NA; d_call: NA; v_call: TRBV7-2; cdr3_aa: CASSWDAKYEKLFF; cdr3_nt: TGTGCCAGCAGCTGGGACGCAAAGTATGAAAAACTGTTTTTT
j_call: TRBJ2-7; clone_size: NA; d_call: TRBD1; v_call: TRBV7-2; cdr3_aa: CASSLEGTARSYEQYF; cdr3_nt: TGTGCCAGCAGCTTAGAGGGGACAGCTAGATCCTACGAGCAGTACTTC
j_call: TRBJ1-6; clone_size: NA; d_call: TRBD1; v_call: TRBV10-3; cdr3_aa: CAISESPLDRGGSPLHF; cdr3_nt: TGTGCCATCAGTGAGTCTCCCCTCGACAGGGGAGGATCACCCCTCCACTTT
j_call: TRBJ2-7; clone_size: NA; d_call: TRBD2; v_call: TRBV10-2; cdr3_aa: CASSDPLASEQYF; cdr3_nt: TGCGCCAGCAGTGACCCACTAGCGTCCGAGCAGTACTTC
j_call: TRBJ1-1; clone_size: NA; d_call: NA; v_call: TRBV6-5; cdr3_aa: CASSYVTLVGTEAFF; cdr3_nt: TGTGCCAGCAGTTACGTGACATTGGTTGGCACTGAAGCTTTCTTT
j_call: TRBJ1-5; clone_size: NA; d_call: TRBD1; v_call: TRBV10-3; cdr3_aa: CAISENRDRVHF; cdr3_nt: TGTGCCATCAGTGAGAACCGGGACAGGGTACATTTT
j_call: TRBJ2-1; clone_size: NA; d_call: TRBD1; v_call: TRBV28; cdr3_aa: CLSGGSYNEQFF; cdr3_nt: TGCCTATCAGGGGGATCCTACAATGAGCAGTTCTTC
j_call: TRBJ1-5; clone_size: NA; d_call: NA; v_call: TRBV6-5; cdr3_aa: CASSSSPGGNQPQHF; cdr3_nt: TGTGCCAGCAGTTCCTCACCCGGAGGCAATCAGCCCCAGCATTTT
j_call: TRBJ2-1; clone_size: NA; d_call: NA; v_call: TRBV11-2; cdr3_aa: CASSFPYARDEQFF; cdr3_nt: TGTGCCAGCAGCTTTCCCTACGCCCGGGATGAGCAGTTCTTC
j_call: TRBJ1-1; clone_size: NA; d_call: TRBD1; v_call: TRBV28; cdr3_aa: CASSSGQGNTEAFF; cdr3_nt: TGTGCCAGCAGTTCGGGACAGGGGAACACTGAAGCTTTCTTT
j_call: TRBJ2-2; clone_size: NA; d_call: TRBD2; v_call: TRBV7-2; cdr3_aa: CASTLGGKTTGELFF; cdr3_nt: TGTGCCAGCACCTTGGGGGGGAAAACCACCGGGGAGCTGTTTTTT
j_call: TRBJ1-2; clone_size: NA; d_call: NA; v_call: TRBV2; cdr3_aa: CASTPGTTGYGYTF; cdr3_nt: TGTGCCAGCACTCCCGGGACAACTGGATATGGCTACACCTTC
j_call: TRBJ1-6; clone_size: NA; d_call: NA; v_call: TRBV6-6; cdr3_aa: CASIPFTGKNSPLHF; cdr3_nt: TGTGCCAGCATTCCGTTCACAGGGAAAAATTCACCCCTCCACTTT
j_call: TRBJ2-7; clone_size: NA; d_call: NA; v_call: TRBV7-2; cdr3_aa: CASSLGASEISYEQYF; cdr3_nt: TGTGCCAGCAGCTTAGGGGCTAGCGAGATCTCCTACGAGCAGTACTTC
j_call: TRBJ2-7; clone_size: NA; d_call: NA; v_call: TRBV11-2; cdr3_aa: CASSLDIHREGIYEQYF; cdr3_nt: TGTGCCAGCAGCTTAGATATTCACAGGGAAGGGATTTACGAGCAGTACTTC
j_call: TRBJ2-1; clone_size: NA; d_call: TRBD2; v_call: TRBV4-3; cdr3_aa: CASSREIGTSGNYYNEQFF; cdr3_nt: TGCGCCAGCAGCCGAGAGATAGGGACTAGCGGGAATTACTACAATGAGCAGTTCTTC
j_call: TRBJ1-6; clone_size: NA; d_call: NA; v_call: TRBV2; cdr3_aa: CASRPNEVMQGRDNSPLHF; cdr3_nt: TGTGCCAGCAGACCTAACGAGGTCATGCAGGGTAGGGATAATTCACCCCTCCACTTT
j_call: TRBJ2-2; clone_size: NA; d_call: NA; v_call: TRBV7-8; cdr3_aa: CASSFGHTENLNTGELFF; cdr3_nt: TGTGCCAGCAGCTTTGGACACACTGAAAACCTGAACACCGGGGAGCTGTTTTTT
j_call: TRBJ1-6; clone_size: NA; d_call: TRBD1; v_call: TRBV7-2; cdr3_aa: CASSFGTGANSPLHF; cdr3_nt: TGTGCCAGCAGCTTTGGGACAGGGGCTAATTCACCCCTCCACTTT
j_call: TRBJ1-4; clone_size: NA; d_call: NA; v_call: TRBV2; cdr3_aa: CASRAGQASRFGF; cdr3_nt: TGTGCCAGCAGGGCCGGGCAGGCGTCCCGGTTCGGTTTT
j_call: TRBJ2-3; clone_size: few; d_call: NA; v_call: TRBV5-1; cdr3_aa: CASSRGQITDTQYF; cdr3_nt: TGCGCCAGCAGCCGCGGGCAGATCACAGATACGCAGTATTTT
j_call: TRBJ1-5; clone_size: NA; d_call: NA; v_call: TRBV19; cdr3_aa: CASEGDIGYSNQPQHF; cdr3_nt: TGTGCCAGCGAGGGGGACATCGGTTATAGCAATCAGCCCCAGCATTTT
j_call: TRBJ2-7; clone_size: NA; d_call: NA; v_call: TRBV7-2; cdr3_aa: CASSLALALGSYEQYF; cdr3_nt: TGTGCCAGCAGCTTAGCGCTAGCCTTGGGTAGCTACGAGCAGTACTTC
j_call: TRBJ2-7; clone_size: NA; d_call: NA; v_call: TRBV14; cdr3_aa: CASSQGNRGSYYEQYF; cdr3_nt: TGTGCCAGCAGCCAAGGGAACCGGGGGTCCTACTACGAGCAGTACTTC
j_call: TRBJ1-5; clone_size: NA; d_call: NA; v_call: TRBV6-1; cdr3_aa: CASGVESNQPQHF; cdr3_nt: TGTGCCAGCGGCGTGGAGTCCAATCAGCCCCAGCATTTT
j_call: TRBJ2-2; clone_size: NA; d_call: NA; v_call: TRBV30; cdr3_aa: CAWSVTRNTGELFF; cdr3_nt: TGTGCCTGGAGTGTAACACGGAACACCGGGGAGCTGTTTTTT